The TCR beta chain under discussion was sequenced for a study of T-cell memory formation after mild COVID-19. This clonotype was seen only once. TCRdb itself ran the 5' RACE reads through MiXCR, one entry per CDR3 protein. The table includes a few hundred thousand distinct CDR3 sequences, approximately 15% detected once. Trimming took 5 bases from V and 6 from J; bases not matched to a gene: 9. CDR1 and CDR2 (germline): MNHEY, SMNVEV (reference sequence). This CDR3 has 15 residues. The sequencing sample was made of PBMCs or a T cell subset sorted from them (not recorded which). The chain joins TRBV27 to TRBJ2-1; 8 bases are a match to TRBD1. The sequence came from a man younger than 35 who had mild COVID-19 (a few samples of this study predate the infection). Cell type and time point are not known. The CDR3 DNA reads TGTGCCAGCAGTCTATTAACAACAGGGGGCAATGAGCAGTTCTTC. This translates into CASSLLTTGGNEQFF.